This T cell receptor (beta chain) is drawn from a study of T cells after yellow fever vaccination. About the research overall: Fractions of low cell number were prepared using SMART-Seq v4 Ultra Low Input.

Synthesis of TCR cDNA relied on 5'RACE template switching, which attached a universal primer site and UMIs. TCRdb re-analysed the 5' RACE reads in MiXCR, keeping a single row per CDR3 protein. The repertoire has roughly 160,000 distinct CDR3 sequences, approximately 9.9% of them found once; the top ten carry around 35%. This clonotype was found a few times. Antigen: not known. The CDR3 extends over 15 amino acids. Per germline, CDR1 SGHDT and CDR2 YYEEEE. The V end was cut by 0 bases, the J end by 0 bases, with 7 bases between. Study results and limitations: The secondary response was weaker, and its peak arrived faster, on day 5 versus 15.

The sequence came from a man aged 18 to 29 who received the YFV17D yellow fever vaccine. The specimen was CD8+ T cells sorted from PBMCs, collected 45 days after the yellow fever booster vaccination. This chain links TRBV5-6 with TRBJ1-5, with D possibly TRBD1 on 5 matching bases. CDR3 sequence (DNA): TGTGCCAGCAGCTTGGTAGGGGATAGCAATCAGCCCCAGCATTTT. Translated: CASSLVGDSNQPQHF.